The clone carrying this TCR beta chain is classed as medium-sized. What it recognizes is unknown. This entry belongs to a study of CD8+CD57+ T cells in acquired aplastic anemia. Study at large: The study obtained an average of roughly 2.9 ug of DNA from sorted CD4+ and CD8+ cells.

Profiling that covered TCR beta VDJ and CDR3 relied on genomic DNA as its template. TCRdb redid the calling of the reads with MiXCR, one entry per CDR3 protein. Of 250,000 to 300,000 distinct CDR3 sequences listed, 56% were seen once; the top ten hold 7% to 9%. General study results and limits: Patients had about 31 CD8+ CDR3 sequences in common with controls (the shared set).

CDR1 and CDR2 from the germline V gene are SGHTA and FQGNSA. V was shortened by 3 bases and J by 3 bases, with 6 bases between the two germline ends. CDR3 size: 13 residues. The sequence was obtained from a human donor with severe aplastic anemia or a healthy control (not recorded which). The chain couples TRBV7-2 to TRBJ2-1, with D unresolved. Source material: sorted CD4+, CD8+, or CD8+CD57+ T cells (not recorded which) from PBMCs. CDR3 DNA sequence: TGTGCCAGCAGCTTCGAGGTCTACAATGAGCAGTTCTTC. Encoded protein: CASSFEVYNEQFF.